The TCR beta chain described here comes from a study of blood T cell repertoires in COVID-19. Methods used by the authors: The assay estimated nucleated cells by amplifying reference gene primers. The protocol was immunoSEQ multiplex PCR, while the TCRdb copy is restricted to in-frame clones and leaves out a portion. V, J and clone size derive from that table, while D and trimming were established from the DNA sequence. The repertoire includes roughly 250,000 clones, around 87% of them detected once, and 1.5% to 2% sits in the top ten. V was trimmed by 8 bases and J by 6 bases, leaving 15 bases between them. The CDR3 contains 13 residues. Donors of Cohort 3 who recovered were those that had two negative PCRs, clearance, or symptom resolution.

The chain carries TRBV12-3 or TRBV12-4 and TRBJ2-3, with D maybe TRBD2 (6 bases). Sequencing used PBMCs or T cells enriched from blood (not recorded which). The TCR comes from a woman aged 50 to 60 who had recovered from COVID-19. Written as DNA, the CDR3 is TGTGCCAGCGGATCTAGCGTTCATGATACGCAGTATTTT. As protein: CASGSSVHDTQYF.